What follows are 26 T cell receptor beta chains derived from one specimen sequenced in a study of blood T cell repertoires in COVID-19. Sequencing was performed with immunoSEQ multiplex PCR; in TCRdb, only in-frame clones are kept and a portion is missing. The table lists tens of thousands of clones, 85% to 90% of them singletons. Sequenced material: peripheral blood. All receptors come from a woman of 80 years or more with acute or convalescent COVID-19.

The table lists this clone with a few counts. The chain couples TRBV5-1 to TRBJ2-2; 8 bases fit TRBD1. CDR3 length: 14 residues. The junction had 2 bases not matched to a gene; V was cut back by 6 bases and J by 1 base. Germline lookup yields CDR1 SGHRS and CDR2 YFSETQ. This chain's CDR3 is CASKGTGNTGELFF. CDR3 nucleotide sequence: TGCGCCAGCAAAGGGACAGGGAACACCGGGGAGCTGTTTTTT.

The chain uses TRBV6-5 and TRBJ1-1; D is possibly TRBD1 (5 bases). V was trimmed by 11 bases and J by 5 bases, leaving 18 bases between them. The CDR3 is 13 residues long. The germline gives CDR1 MNHEY, CDR2 SVGAGI. The CDR3 DNA is TGTGCCTCCTTGGGGGGGGTTCGTACTGAAGCTTTCTTT. Translated, it gives CASLGGVRTEAFF.

This chain connects TRBV5-1 to TRBJ1-4; TRBD1 matches 9 bases. V trimming: 5 bases; J trimming: 8 bases; junction bases outside the gene matches: 10. Germline V gene sequence: CDR1 SGHRS, CDR2 YFSETQ. This CDR3 comprises 15 residues. The chain's CDR3 is CASRPRDRVGEKLFF. The DNA for the CDR3 is TGCGCCAGCAGACCGCGGGACAGGGTGGGGGAAAAACTGTTTTTT.

The V call is TRBV6-5, the J call TRBJ2-5; 12 nucleotides agree with TRBD2. CDR3 size: 15 residues. Germline values: CDR1 MNHEY, CDR2 SVGAGI. V shed 4 bases, J shed 2 bases, and the junction held 2 bases outside the gene matches. CDR3 nucleotide sequence: TGTGCCAGCAGTTCTAGCGGGGGGGTTCAAGAGACCCAGTACTTC. Translated, it gives CASSSSGGVQETQYF.

The chain uses TRBV12-3 or TRBV12-4 and TRBJ2-1; the D gene is possibly TRBD2 (5 bases). Trimming stripped 8 bases from V and 7 bases from J, with 6 bases between. This CDR3 contains 10 residues. The CDR3: CASGRNEQFF. DNA of the CDR3: TGTGCCAGCGGGAGAAATGAGCAGTTCTTC.

The DNA for the CDR3 is TGTGCCAGCAGCCCGAGACTAGCGGGAGGGCCTTCCAAATACAATGAGCAGTTCTTC. This sequence encodes CASSPRLAGGPSKYNEQFF. The chain uses TRBV7-2 and TRBJ2-1; 14 positions agree with TRBD2. After removal of 5 bases from V and 4 bases from J, the junction contained 13 bases not matched to a gene. CDR3 length: 19 residues. Germline CDR1 SGHTA, CDR2 FQGNSA.

This CDR3 reads CASSLSGTGTHEQYF. DNA for the CDR3: TGCGCCAGCAGCTTGTCCGGGACAGGGACCCACGAGCAGTACTTC. V usage is TRBV5-1 and J usage is TRBJ2-7; TRBD1 aligns across 9 bases. Losses at the gene ends were 1 base for V and 5 bases for J; bases not matched to a gene: 7. Germline V gene data show CDR1 as SGHRS and CDR2 as YFSETQ. This CDR3 has 15 amino acids.

This clone was observed a handful of times. The V and J genes are TRBV6-5 and TRBJ1-2; TRBD1 aligns across 9 bases. This CDR3 has 15 amino acids. V dropped 0 bases and J dropped 5; count of bases not matched to a gene: 4. The V gene's germline CDR1 is MNHEY and CDR2 SVGAGI. The DNA of the CDR3 is TGTGCCAGCAGTTACTCTGGACAGGGGACATATGGCTACACCTTC. This translates into CASSYSGQGTYGYTF.

V and J are TRBV2 and TRBJ2-4, with 7 bases fitting TRBD1. Trimming removed 5 bases from V and 11 bases from J; junction bases left unmatched: 6. The CDR3 is 12 amino acids. Germline CDR1 is SNHLY and CDR2 is FYNNEI. CDR3 sequence reads: CASSRDSYVQYF. The CDR3 DNA follows: TGTGCCAGCAGTAGGGACAGTTACGTTCAGTACTTC. Full variable domain (rest looked up from reference TRBV2 and TRBJ2-4): EPEVTQTPSHQVTQMGQEVILRCVPISNHLYFYWYRQILGQKVEFLVSFYNNEISEKSEIFDDQFSVERPDGSNFTLKIRSTKLEDSAMYFCASSRDSYVQYFGAGTRLSVL.

This chain links TRBV27 with TRBJ2-1, with 11 bases aligning to TRBD2. This CDR3 has 15 amino acids. Germline values: CDR1 MNHEY, CDR2 SMNVEV (reference sequence). The junction had 4 bases not matched to a gene; V was cut back by 6 bases and J by 3 bases. The chain's CDR3 is CASRSSGGHYNEQFF. For the CDR3, the DNA is TGTGCCAGCAGATCTAGCGGGGGGCACTACAATGAGCAGTTCTTC.

The rearrangement uses TRBV20-1 and TRBJ2-1; D call uncertain. The CDR3 length is 11 residues. V lost 3 bases to trimming and J lost 5 bases, with 5 bases between them. CDR1 is DFQATT and CDR2 is SNEGSKA in the germline V gene (reference sequence). CDR3 DNA sequence: TGCAGTGCTAGCGCTAACAATGAGCAGTTCTTC. This codes for CSASANNEQFF.

The J gene is TRBJ2-2, the V gene TRBV6-6, with D maybe TRBD1 (7 bases). This CDR3 has 15 amino acids. With 5 bases removed from V and 3 bases from J, the gap between germline ends came to 13 bases. From germline, CDR1 is MNHNY and CDR2 SVGAGI (reference sequence). The CDR3 here is CASSRGRGDTGELFF. The CDR3 DNA sequence: TGTGCCAGCAGTAGGGGCAGGGGGGACACCGGGGAGCTGTTTTTT.

The chain employs TRBV2 and TRBJ2-1; the D gene is possibly TRBD2 (5 bases). The CDR3 sequence is 11 residues long. V was shortened by 4 bases and J by 11 bases, with 9 bases between the two germline ends. The germline gives CDR1 SNHLY, CDR2 FYNNEI. DNA of the CDR3: TGTGCCAGCAGTGTTCTAGCTCAGCAGTTCTTC. Translated, it gives CASSVLAQQFF.

The chain uses TRBV9 and TRBJ1-2, with 8 bases fitting TRBD1. Trimming removed 4 bases from V and 7 bases from J; junction bases left unmatched: 9. Germline V CDR1 and CDR2: SGDLS, YYNGEE. The CDR3 extends over 14 amino acids. The CDR3 DNA is TGTGCCAGCAGCCCTCTCACAGGGGGAGGTGGCTACACCTTC. Its translation is CASSPLTGGGGYTF.

The chain uses TRBV6-5 and TRBJ2-7, with D possibly TRBD2 on 6 matching bases. CDR3 length: 15 residues. Trimming left V 0 bases short and J 2 bases short, with 11 bases between. The germline gives CDR1 MNHEY, CDR2 SVGAGI. In DNA form, the CDR3 reads TGTGCCAGCAGTTACTCAGTGGCGGGGACCTACGAGCAGTACTTC. Translation gives CASSYSVAGTYEQYF.

The chain carries TRBV9 and TRBJ1-1, with TRBD1 identical over 9 bases. CDR1 is SGDLS, CDR2 YYNGEE, per germline. Trimming at V came to 4 bases and at J to 11 bases, leaving 12 bases not matched to a gene. This CDR3 spans 14 amino acids. The CDR3: CASSPRGQGTTAFF. The CDR3 DNA follows: TGTGCCAGCAGCCCCCGGGGACAGGGAACAACGGCTTTCTTT.

A few counts support this clone. This chain joins TRBV7-8 and TRBJ2-3, with D possibly TRBD2 on 6 matching bases. V lost 7 bases, J lost 4 bases, and 18 bases lay in between. The CDR3 is 15 amino acids. Germline CDR1 is SGHVS and CDR2 is FQNEAQ. The CDR3 coding sequence is TGTGCCAGCACCCCCCGGCGGGGTGGGGCAGATACGCAGTATTTT. As protein: CASTPRRGGADTQYF.

The rearrangement uses TRBV7-8 and TRBJ1-1; perhaps TRBD1 as D (5 bases). The V and J ends lost 8 bases and 4 bases respectively, with 17 bases between them. The CDR3 totals 14 residues. Germline values: CDR1 SGHVS, CDR2 FQNEAQ. CDR3 protein: CASSEKETVTEAFF. The CDR3 DNA is TGTGCCAGCTCGGAGAAGGAGACAGTCACTGAAGCTTTCTTT.

V usage is TRBV7-2 and J usage is TRBJ2-2; 10 positions agree with TRBD2. Unmatched junction bases numbered 6, after V lost 4 bases and J lost 4 bases. Germline V gives CDR1 SGHTA, CDR2 FQGNSA. The CDR3 has 16 residues. The CDR3 loop is CASSSPSGGVTGELFF. The CDR3, as DNA: TGTGCCAGCAGCTCCCCTAGCGGGGGAGTCACCGGGGAGCTGTTTTTT.

This sequence joins TRBV5-8 and TRBJ1-2, with 7 bases lining up with TRBD1. In germline, CDR1 is SGHTS, CDR2 YDEGEE. The CDR3 runs to 14 residues. J gave up 5 bases and V 0 bases, and 4 bases lay outside the gene matches. The CDR3 protein is CASSLEGGGYGYTF. The CDR3 nucleotides read TGTGCCAGCAGCTTGGAAGGGGGCGGTTATGGCTACACCTTC.

This rearrangement joins TRBV2 to TRBJ2-2, with no clear D. Germline loops: CDR1 SNHLY, CDR2 FYNNEI. The CDR3 sequence is 15 residues long. V was shortened by 2 bases and J by 0 bases, with 7 bases between the two germline ends. The CDR3 DNA is TGTGCCAGCAGTGAAACAACCACGAACACCGGGGAGCTGTTTTTT. Translation gives CASSETTTNTGELFF.

The V call is TRBV18, the J call TRBJ1-5, with D unresolved. V was pared by 3 bases and J by 0 bases, with 6 bases between. The CDR3 has 14 amino acids. Germline CDR1 reads KGHSH; CDR2 reads LQKENI. The CDR3 coding sequence is TGTGCCAGCTCACCTCTAGGTAGCAATCAGCCCCAGCATTTT. It encodes CASSPLGSNQPQHF. The whole variable domain, filled in from reference TRBV18 and TRBJ1-5, reads NAGVMQNPRHLVRRRGQEARLRCSPMKGHSHVYWYRQLPEEGLKFMVYLQKENIIDESGMPKERFSAEFPKEGPSILRIQQVVRGDSAAYFCASSPLGSNQPQHFGDGTRLSIL.

This clone appeared a single time. The chain joins TRBV6-2 or TRBV6-3 to TRBJ1-1, with D possibly matching TRBD1 (5 bases). V dropped 6 bases and J dropped 2 bases, with 19 bases sitting between them. Germline assignment: CDR1 MNHEY and CDR2 SVGEGT. The CDR3 loop spans 16 amino acids. CDR3 region: CASSPTWAGVNTEAFF. Written as DNA, the CDR3 is TGTGCCAGCAGCCCTACTTGGGCGGGGGTCAACACTGAAGCTTTCTTT.

The chain combines TRBV3-1 (or the pseudogene TRBV3-2) with TRBJ2-7, with unresolved D. Germline V gene data show CDR1 as LGHDT and CDR2 as YNNKEL (reference sequence). With 4 bases removed from V and 2 bases from J, the gap between germline ends came to 12 bases. The CDR3 consists of 14 residues. CDR3 nucleotides: TGTGCCAGCAGCCCACAGCTATCCACCTACGAGCAGTACTTC. Translating it yields CASSPQLSTYEQYF.

V gene TRBV6-5 combines with J gene TRBJ1-2, with 12 bases identical to TRBD1. Germline CDR1 and CDR2: MNHEY and SVGAGI. This CDR3 is 15 amino acids long. The V gene end was trimmed by 0 bases and the J gene end by 7 bases; junction bases not matched to a gene: 3. The CDR3 DNA follows: TGTGCCAGCAGTTACTCGGGACAGGGGGCGGGTGGCTACACCTTC. It specifies CASSYSGQGAGGYTF.

The table lists this clone with a count of one. The chain carries TRBV7-2 and TRBJ2-7; 8 positions agree with TRBD1. Germline V lookup: CDR1 SGHTA, CDR2 FQGNSA. The CDR3 is made up of 15 amino acids. V was pared by 2 bases and J by 1 base, with 4 bases of the junction left unmatched. The CDR3 nucleotides are TGTGCCAGCAGCTTATTTCGGACAGGGTCCTACGAGCAGTACTTC. It is translated as CASSLFRTGSYEQYF.